This T cell receptor beta chain emerged from a study of identical twins. A single record per CDR3 protein comes from TCRdb applying MiXCR to the 5' RACE reads. The data show 350,000 or so distinct CDR3 sequences, with 7% to 9.5% seen just once and 7.5% to 9.5% held by the top ten. Germline V CDR1 and CDR2: SEHNR, FQNEAQ (reference sequence). The CDR3 is made up of 13 amino acids. The germline V and J ends were trimmed by 4 bases and 3 bases, with 9 bases remaining between them. Each donor was a healthy Caucasian. There are a few counts of this clonotype. This chain links TRBV7-9 with TRBJ1-2, with D possibly being TRBD1 (5 bases). Sequences were obtained from naive T cells sorted from blood. The sequence came from a woman aged 45-59 years in good health. CDR3: CASSYWGDYGYTF. The CDR3 bases are TGTGCCAGCAGCTATTGGGGGGACTATGGCTACACCTTC. The whole variable domain, remainder taken from reference TRBV7-9 and TRBJ1-2, is DTGVSQNPRHKITKRGQNVTFRCDPISEHNRLYWYRQTLGQGPEFLTYFQNEAQLEKSRLLSDRFSAERPKGSFSTLEIQRTEQGDSAMYLCASSYWGDYGYTFGSGTRLTVV.